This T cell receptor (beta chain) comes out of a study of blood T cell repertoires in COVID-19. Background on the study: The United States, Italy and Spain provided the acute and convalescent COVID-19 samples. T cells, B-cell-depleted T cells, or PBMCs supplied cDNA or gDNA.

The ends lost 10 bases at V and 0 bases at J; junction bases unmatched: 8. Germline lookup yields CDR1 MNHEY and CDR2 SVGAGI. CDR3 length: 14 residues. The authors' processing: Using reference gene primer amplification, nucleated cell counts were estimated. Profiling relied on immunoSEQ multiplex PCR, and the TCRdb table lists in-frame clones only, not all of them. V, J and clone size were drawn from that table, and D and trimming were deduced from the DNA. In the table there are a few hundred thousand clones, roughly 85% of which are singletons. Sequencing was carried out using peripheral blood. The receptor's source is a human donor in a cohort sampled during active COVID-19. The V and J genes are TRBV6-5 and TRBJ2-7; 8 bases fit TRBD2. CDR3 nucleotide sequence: TGTGCCACCATTACCGGGACTAGCTCCTACGAGCAGTACTTC. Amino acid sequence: CATITGTSSYEQYF.